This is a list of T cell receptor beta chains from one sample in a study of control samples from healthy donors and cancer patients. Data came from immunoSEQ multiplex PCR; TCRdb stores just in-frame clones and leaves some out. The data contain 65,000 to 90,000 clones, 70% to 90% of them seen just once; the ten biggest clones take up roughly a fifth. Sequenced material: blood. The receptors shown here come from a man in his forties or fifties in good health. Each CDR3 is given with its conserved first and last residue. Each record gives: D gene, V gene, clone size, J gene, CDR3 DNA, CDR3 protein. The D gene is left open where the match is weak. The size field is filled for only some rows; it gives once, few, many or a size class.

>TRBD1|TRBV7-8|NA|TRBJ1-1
TGTGCCAGCAGCCTAGGGACAGGGAAGAACACTGAAGCTTTCTTT
CASSLGTGKNTEAFF
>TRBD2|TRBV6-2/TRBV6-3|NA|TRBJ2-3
TGTGCCAGCAGTGCCGGTCCTAGCGGGGGGCTCATCACAGATACGCAGTATTTT
CASSAGPSGGLITDTQYF
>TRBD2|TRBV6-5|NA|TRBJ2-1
TGTGCCAGCAGTTACTCGGGGGGGAAGTCCTACAATGAGCAGTTCTTC
CASSYSGGKSYNEQFF
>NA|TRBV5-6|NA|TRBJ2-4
TGTGCCAGCAGCTCCTCCGGGACACTGAAAAACATTCAGTACTTC
CASSSSGTLKNIQYF
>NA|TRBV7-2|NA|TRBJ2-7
TGTGCCAGCAGCTTAGACGGGGATGACGAGCAGTACTTC
CASSLDGDDEQYF
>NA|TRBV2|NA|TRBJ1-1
TGTGCCAGCAGTGCCTTGGGGGGGCGGAACACTGAAGCTTTCTTT
CASSALGGRNTEAFF
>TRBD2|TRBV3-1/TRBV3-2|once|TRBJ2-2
TGTGCCAGCAGCCCTCGCGGTAGCGGGAGGTCCGGGGAGCTGTTTTTT
CASSPRGSGRSGELFF
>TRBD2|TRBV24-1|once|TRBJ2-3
TGTGCCACCAGTGATCCGATAAGCGGGAGCAGTTCGGGTACGCAGTATTTT
CATSDPISGSSSGTQYF
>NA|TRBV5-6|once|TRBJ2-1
TGTGCCAGCAGCTGGGGGCAGGCCTACAATGAGCAGTTCTTC
CASSWGQAYNEQFF
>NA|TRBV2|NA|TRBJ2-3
TGTGCCAGCAGCGCCAACGACTGGGGGGCGCAGTATTTT
CASSANDWGAQYF
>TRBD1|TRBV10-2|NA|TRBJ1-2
TGCGCCAGCAGTGCCGCGGACAGGGAGGGTGGCTACACCTTC
CASSAADREGGYTF
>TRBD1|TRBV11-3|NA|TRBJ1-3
TGTGCCAGCAGCTTTACAGGGGCCGGAAACACCATATATTTT
CASSFTGAGNTIYF
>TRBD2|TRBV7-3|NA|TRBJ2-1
TGTGCCAGCAGCCTAGGACTAGCAGGCAATGAGCAGTTCTTC
CASSLGLAGNEQFF
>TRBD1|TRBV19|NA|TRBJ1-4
TGTGCCAGTAGTTTTCTCCGGGACAGGGGAGGAGGAAAACTGTTTTTT
CASSFLRDRGGGKLFF
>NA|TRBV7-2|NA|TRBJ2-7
TGTGCCAGCAGCTTGGGTTACGCCGCGGGGAACCTCTACGAGCAGTACTTC
CASSLGYAAGNLYEQYF
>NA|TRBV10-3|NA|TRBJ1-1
TGTGCCATCAGGGGAACAGACTCACACACTGAAGCTTTCTTT
CAIRGTDSHTEAFF
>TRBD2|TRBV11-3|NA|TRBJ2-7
TGTGCCAGCAGCCAGGGACTAGCGGGAGGAGGTGAGCAGTACTTC
CASSQGLAGGGEQYF
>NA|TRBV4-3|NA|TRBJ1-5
TGCGCCAGCAGCCAAGATGGGGGGGGGAATCAGCCCCAGCATTTT
CASSQDGGGNQPQHF
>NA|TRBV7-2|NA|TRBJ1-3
TGTGCCAGCAGCTTACAGGGTACTCTCTCTGGAAACACCATATATTTT
CASSLQGTLSGNTIYF
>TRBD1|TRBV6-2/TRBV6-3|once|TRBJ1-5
TGTGCCAGCAGCACAGGGGATCAGCCCCAGCATTTT
CASSTGDQPQHF
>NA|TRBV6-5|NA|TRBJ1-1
TGTGCCAGCAGGCCGACATGGAACACTGAAGCTTTCTTT
CASRPTWNTEAFF
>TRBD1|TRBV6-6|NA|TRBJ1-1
TGTGCCAGCAGTTACGGACAGGGGTTAAACACTGAAGCTTTCTTT
CASSYGQGLNTEAFF
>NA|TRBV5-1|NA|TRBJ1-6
TGCGCCAGCAGCCCAGGGGTTAATAATTCACCCCTCCACTTT
CASSPGVNNSPLHF
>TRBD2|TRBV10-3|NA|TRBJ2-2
TGTGCCATCAGTTTTAGCGGGACCCCGGAGTTTAGGACCGGGGAGCTGTTTTTT
CAISFSGTPEFRTGELFF
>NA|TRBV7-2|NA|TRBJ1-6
TGTGCCAGCAGCTTAGGGGGCTATAATTCACCCCTCCACTTT
CASSLGGYNSPLHF
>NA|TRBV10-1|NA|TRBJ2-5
TGCGCCAGCAGTGAGTCGGTAGGGACTCAAGAGACCCAGTACTTC
CASSESVGTQETQYF
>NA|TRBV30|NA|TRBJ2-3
TGTGCCTGGAGTCCCCGGGACCCCGTCACAGATACGCAGTATTTT
CAWSPRDPVTDTQYF
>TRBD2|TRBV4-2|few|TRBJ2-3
TGTGCCAGCAGCCAAGGTTCCCTAGCGGGCACAGATACGCAGTATTTT
CASSQGSLAGTDTQYF
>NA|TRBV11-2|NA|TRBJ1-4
TGTGCCAGCAGCTTAGACTTTGAAAAACTGTTTTTT
CASSLDFEKLFF
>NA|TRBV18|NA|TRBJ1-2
TGTGCCAGCTCACTAGCCGGCGGTAGAGGCTATGGCTACACCTTC
CASSLAGGRGYGYTF
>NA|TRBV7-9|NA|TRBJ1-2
TGTGCCAGCAGCCCGGGGGAGGGGTTCAGCTATGGCTACACCTTC
CASSPGEGFSYGYTF
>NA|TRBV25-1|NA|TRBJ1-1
TGTGCCAGCAGTCTAACCCCCGGTGAAGCTTTCTTT
CASSLTPGEAFF
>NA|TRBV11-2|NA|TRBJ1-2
TGTGCCAGCAGCTTAGATGGGGTAGCTGTCTACACCTTC
CASSLDGVAVYTF
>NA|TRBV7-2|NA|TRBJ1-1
TGTGCCAGCAGCCAACAGGGTGTCGGCACTGAAGCTTTCTTT
CASSQQGVGTEAFF
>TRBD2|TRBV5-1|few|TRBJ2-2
TGCGCCAGCAGCTCCCGTCTAGCGGGGAACACCGGGGAGCTGTTTTTT
CASSSRLAGNTGELFF
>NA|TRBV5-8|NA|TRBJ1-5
TGTGCCAGCAGCTTGGTTGGGGGGGGATCAAGCAATCAGCCCCAGCATTTT
CASSLVGGGSSNQPQHF
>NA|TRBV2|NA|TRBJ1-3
TGTGCCAGCAGGGTAGGGGGCTCTGGAAACACCATATATTTT
CASRVGGSGNTIYF
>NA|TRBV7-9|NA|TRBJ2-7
TGTGCCAGCAGCTTAAAGGGGCTGATGTCCTACGAGCAGTACTTC
CASSLKGLMSYEQYF
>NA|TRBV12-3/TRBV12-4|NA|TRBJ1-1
TGTGCCAGCAGCCCGCTGGGGGACACTGAAGCTTTCTTT
CASSPLGDTEAFF
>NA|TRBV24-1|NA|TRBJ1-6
TGTGCCACCAGTGCTAGCTCCTATAATTCACCCCTCCACTTT
CATSASSYNSPLHF
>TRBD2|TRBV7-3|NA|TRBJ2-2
TGTGCCAGCAGCCCTCCAGCGGGGCCGAACACCGGGGAGCTGTTTTTT
CASSPPAGPNTGELFF
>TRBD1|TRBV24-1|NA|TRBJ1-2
TGTGCCACCAGTGATTTCGGACAGGGAGGTGGCTACACCTTC
CATSDFGQGGGYTF
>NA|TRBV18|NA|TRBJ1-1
TGTGCCAGCTCACCACCGTCAGGACGAGACACTGAAGCTTTCTTT
CASSPPSGRDTEAFF
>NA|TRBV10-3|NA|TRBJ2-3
TGTGCCTTCGGATTAGGGGATTCTGCAGATACGCAGTATTTT
CAFGLGDSADTQYF
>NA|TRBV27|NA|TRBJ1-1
TGTGCCAGCAGCCTCACGGGTCAGGGAGGGGGAACTGAAGCTTTCTTT
CASSLTGQGGGTEAFF
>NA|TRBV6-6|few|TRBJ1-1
TGTGCCAGCAGGGGAACCGGACTCTTAAACACTGAAGCTTTCTTT
CASRGTGLLNTEAFF
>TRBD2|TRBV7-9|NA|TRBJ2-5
TGTGCCAGCAGCTTAGGAAGGACTAGCGGGAGTCCCCAAGAGACCCAGTACTTC
CASSLGRTSGSPQETQYF
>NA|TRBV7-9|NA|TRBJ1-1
TGTGCCAGCAGCTTAGATGGGGGGCAAACTGAAGCTTTCTTT
CASSLDGGQTEAFF
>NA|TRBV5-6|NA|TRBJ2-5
TGTGCCAGCAGCTCCACAGGGTTCCAAGAGACCCAGTACTTC
CASSSTGFQETQYF